The 14 T cell receptor beta chains given below trace back to one sample, sequenced in a study of somatic mutations in cytotoxic T cells in rheumatoid arthritis. Sequencing used immunoSEQ multiplex PCR; TCRdb keeps in-frame clones, though not all of them. The data contain about 20,000 clones, around 83% of them singletons. Material: CD8+ T cells sorted from blood. The receptor set was obtained from a woman aged 45-65 years in good health.

V and J are TRBV9 and TRBJ2-2, with 7 bases that match TRBD2. V trimming: 4 bases; J trimming: 1 base; junction bases outside the gene matches: 16. CDR1 is SGDLS and CDR2 is YYNGEE in the germline V gene. The CDR3 has 19 residues. Here the CDR3 DNA reads TGTGCCAGCAGCCCCGGTTGGGGTAGCAGGGAGGGGAACACCGGGGAGCTGTTTTTT. It yields the protein CASSPGWGSREGNTGELFF. The whole variable domain, filled in from reference TRBV9 and TRBJ2-2, reads DSGVTQTPKHLITATGQRVTLRCSPRSGDLSVYWYQQSLDQGLQFLIQYYNGEERAKGNILERFSAQQFPDLHSELNLSSLELGDSALYFCASSPGWGSREGNTGELFFGEGSRLTVL.

This chain joins TRBV7-9 and TRBJ2-5, with 14 bases aligning to TRBD2. CDR1 and CDR2 from the germline V gene are SEHNR and FQNEAQ (reference sequence). CDR3 length: 18 amino acids. V lost 1 base and J lost 2; bases outside the gene matches: 6. CDR3 protein: CASSLGIRLAGGQETQYF. The CDR3 nucleotides are TGTGCCAGCAGCTTAGGCATCCGACTAGCGGGGGGGCAAGAGACCCAGTACTTC.

This clone was seen just once. The V call is TRBV27, the J call TRBJ1-2; 8 nucleotides agree with TRBD1. J gave up 2 bases and V 3 bases, and 5 bases lay outside the gene matches. The CDR3 is 15 amino acids. Looked up from germline, CDR1 is MNHEY and CDR2 is SMNVEV (reference sequence). The CDR3 DNA reads as TGTGCCAGCAGTTTCGCCGGACAGGGCAACTATGGCTACACCTTC. This sequence encodes CASSFAGQGNYGYTF.

This chain uses TRBV6-4 with TRBJ1-6; 9 bases align to TRBD1. Germline CDR1 and CDR2: MRHNA and SNTAGT. CDR3 length equals 15 residues. Trimming cost V 0 bases and J 7 bases; bases outside gene matches: 1. The CDR3, as DNA: TGTGCCAGCAGTGACTCGACAGGGGGGAATTCACCCCTCCACTTT. Translating it yields CASSDSTGGNSPLHF.

The chain links TRBV25-1 to TRBJ1-1; D is unclear. The CDR3 is 14 amino acids. Germline loops: CDR1 MGHDK, CDR2 SYGVNS. The V end lost 6 bases, the J end lost 4 bases, and 15 bases lay between the germline ends. For the CDR3, the DNA is TGTGCCAGCAGACTGGCCTTGGGGAGCACTGAAGCTTTCTTT. Amino acid sequence: CASRLALGSTEAFF.

This chain connects TRBV13 to TRBJ2-5; weak D call: TRBD2 (6 bases). CDR3 length: 16 amino acids. Germline assignment: CDR1 PRHDT and CDR2 FYEKMQ (reference sequence). Trimming cost V 1 base and J 4 bases, with 16 bases left between them. The CDR3 loop is CASSLVSGPFRETQYF. The CDR3 DNA reads as TGTGCCAGCAGCTTAGTTAGCGGCCCCTTCCGAGAGACCCAGTACTTC.

This chain joins TRBV9 and TRBJ1-1; possibly TRBD1 for D (6 bases). Per germline, CDR1 SGDLS and CDR2 YYNGEE. Between the trimmed V and J ends, which lost 4 bases and 3 bases, there was a span of 13 bases. CDR3 length: 14 amino acids. The CDR3 loop is CASSPPPGDTEAFF. For the CDR3, the DNA is TGTGCCAGCAGCCCCCCTCCAGGGGACACTGAAGCTTTCTTT.

The chain carries TRBV19 and TRBJ1-4; D uncertain. CDR3 size: 17 residues. Trimming removed 2 bases at V and 6 bases at J, with 19 bases between. CDR1 and CDR2 from the germline V gene are LNHDA and SQIVND (reference sequence). CDR3 nucleotides: TGTGCCAGTAGTATACCCCCCTTTCGGAGATCTGATGAAAAACTGTTTTTT. Translating gives CASSIPPFRRSDEKLFF.

This chain links TRBV9 with TRBJ2-7, with 8 bases fitting TRBD1. The germline gives CDR1 SGDLS, CDR2 YYNGEE. The J segment lost 3 bases and the V segment lost 1 base, leaving 3 bases of the junction unmatched. The CDR3 consists of 14 residues. DNA of the CDR3: TGTGCCAGCAGCGTATTTGGACAGGGCTACGAGCAGTACTTC. Translation: CASSVFGQGYEQYF.

This chain links TRBV19 with TRBJ1-1; unclear D gene. From germline, CDR1 is LNHDA and CDR2 SQIVND (reference sequence). V was cut by 1 base and J by 5 bases, with 8 bases left in between. The CDR3 has 13 residues. The CDR3 loop is CASSIGLGTEAFF. CDR3 in DNA: TGTGCCAGTAGTATAGGTCTGGGAACTGAAGCTTTCTTT.

The chain carries TRBV15 and TRBJ1-5; tentatively, D is TRBD1 (5 bases). Germline assignment: CDR1 LNHNV and CDR2 YYDKDF (reference sequence). The ends were cut back, 3 bases at V and 6 bases at J, with 12 bases in the middle. The CDR3 consists of 14 residues. The CDR3 region is CATSSPREGQPQHF. In nucleotides, the CDR3 is TGTGCCACCAGCAGTCCCAGGGAGGGTCAGCCCCAGCATTTT.

J is TRBJ2-7 and V is TRBV7-9; D is possibly TRBD2 (7 bases). The CDR3 consists of 15 residues. Germline V gene sequence: CDR1 SEHNR, CDR2 FQNEAQ (reference sequence). V dropped 5 bases and J dropped 4 bases, with 18 bases sitting between them. The CDR3 DNA follows: TGTGCCAGCAGCCACGCAGGGAGGGGGTTGTACGAGCAGTACGTC. As protein: CASSHAGRGLYEQYV.

This rearrangement joins TRBV6-4 to TRBJ2-3; D is tentatively TRBD1 or TRBD2 (6 bases each). Trimming cost V 0 bases and J 2 bases, with 9 bases left between them. This CDR3 is 15 amino acids long. The germline gives CDR1 MRHNA, CDR2 SNTAGT. DNA of the CDR3: TGTGCCAGCAGTGACTCGAGGGGGGCCACAGATACGCAGTATTTT. It specifies CASSDSRGATDTQYF.

This chain links TRBV6-5 with TRBJ1-1; 7 bases align to TRBD1. This CDR3 comprises 15 residues. Looked up from germline, CDR1 is MNHEY and CDR2 is SVGAGI. The trim removed 5 bases at V and 0 bases at J, leaving 6 bases unmatched. The CDR3 region is CASSVGQIMNTEAFF. The CDR3 DNA follows: TGTGCCAGCAGTGTGGGACAGATCATGAACACTGAAGCTTTCTTT.